What follows describes a single T cell receptor beta chain. This entry comes from a study of blood T cell repertoires in COVID-19. Sequencing was performed with immunoSEQ multiplex PCR; in TCRdb, only in-frame clones are kept and a portion is missing. Here the sample spans a few hundred thousand clones, 75% to 90% being singletons. The germline V gene has CDR1 SGDLS and CDR2 YYNGEE. V dropped 0 bases and J dropped 3 bases, with 9 bases sitting between them. The CDR3 is made up of 14 amino acids. Enrollees, about 18 to 95 years old, lived in about two dozen US areas. The receptor comes from a woman aged 18-29 years who had recovered from COVID-19. V gene TRBV9 combines with J gene TRBJ1-2, with D maybe TRBD1 (5 bases). Sequencing was performed on PBMCs or T cells enriched from blood (not recorded which). Here the CDR3 reads CASSVERGDYGYTF. The CDR3 DNA reads as TGTGCCAGCAGCGTAGAAAGGGGCGACTATGGCTACACCTTC. The variable domain in full, completed from reference TRBV9 and TRBJ1-2, reads DSGVTQTPKHLITATGQRVTLRCSPRSGDLSVYWYQQSLDQGLQFLIQYYNGEERAKGNILERFSAQQFPDLHSELNLSSLELGDSALYFCASSVERGDYGYTFGSGTRLTVV.